This T cell receptor (beta chain) was sequenced during a study of OX40 agonist ivuxolimab in advanced cancers. Turning to the study itself: Partial responses were seen in three patients, one with hepatocellular carcinoma and two with cutaneous melanoma.

The assay was immunoSEQ multiplex PCR, and TCRdb's table has in-frame clones only and misses some. This sample has around 67,000 clones, with 70% to 90% found just once. Baseline, cycle 4 day 1, and cycle 7 day 1 were the blood sampling points. Sample: CD4+ or CD8+ T cells sorted from blood, taken in a trial of the OX40 agonist ivuxolimab. The TCR sequence derives from an adult with an advanced solid tumor such as melanoma, head and neck, liver or kidney cancer.

CDR3 loop: CASIKGTPGGETQYF. In nucleotides, the CDR3 is TGCGCCAGCATCAAAGGGACGCCCGGGGGGGAGACCCAGTACTTC. This sequence joins TRBV5-1 and TRBJ2-5; TRBD2 aligns across 7 bases. J gave up 5 bases and V 6 bases, and 13 bases lay outside the gene matches. The length of the CDR3 is 15 residues. CDR1 SGHRS and CDR2 YFSETQ come from the germline V gene.